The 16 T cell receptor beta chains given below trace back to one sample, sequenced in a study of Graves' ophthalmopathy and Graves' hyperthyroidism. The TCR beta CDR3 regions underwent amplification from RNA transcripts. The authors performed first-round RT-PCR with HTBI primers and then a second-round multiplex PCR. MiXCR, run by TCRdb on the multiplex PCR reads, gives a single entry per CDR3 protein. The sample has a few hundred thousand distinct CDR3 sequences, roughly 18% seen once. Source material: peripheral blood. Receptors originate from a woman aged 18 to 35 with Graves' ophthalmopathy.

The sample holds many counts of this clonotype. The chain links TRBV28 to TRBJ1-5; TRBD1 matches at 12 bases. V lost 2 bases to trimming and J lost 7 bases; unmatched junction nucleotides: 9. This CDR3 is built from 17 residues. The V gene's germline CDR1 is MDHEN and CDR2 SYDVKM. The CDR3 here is CASSLRGDRGRRQPQHF. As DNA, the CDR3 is TGTGCCAGCAGTTTAAGGGGGGACAGGGGGCGACGACAGCCCCAGCATTTT.

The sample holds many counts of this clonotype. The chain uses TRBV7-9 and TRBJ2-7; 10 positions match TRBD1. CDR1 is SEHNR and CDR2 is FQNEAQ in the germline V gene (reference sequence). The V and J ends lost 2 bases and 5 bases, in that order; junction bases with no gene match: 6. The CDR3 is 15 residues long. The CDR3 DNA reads TGTGCCAGCAGCTTACCGGGACAGGGGACAAACGAGCAGTACTTC. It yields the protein CASSLPGQGTNEQYF.

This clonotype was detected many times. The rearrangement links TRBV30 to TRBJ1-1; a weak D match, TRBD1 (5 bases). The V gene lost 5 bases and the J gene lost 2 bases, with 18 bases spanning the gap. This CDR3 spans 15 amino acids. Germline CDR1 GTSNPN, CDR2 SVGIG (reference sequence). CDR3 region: CAWLMRTTANTEAFF. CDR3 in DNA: TGTGCCTGGTTGATGAGAACGACAGCCAACACTGAAGCTTTCTTT.

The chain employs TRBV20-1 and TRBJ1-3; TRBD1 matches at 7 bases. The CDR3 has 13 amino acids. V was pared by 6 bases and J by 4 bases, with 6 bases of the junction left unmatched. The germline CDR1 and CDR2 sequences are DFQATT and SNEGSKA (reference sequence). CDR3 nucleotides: TGCAGTGCGCCCCGGACAGGCGGAAACACCATATATTTT. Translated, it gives CSAPRTGGNTIYF.

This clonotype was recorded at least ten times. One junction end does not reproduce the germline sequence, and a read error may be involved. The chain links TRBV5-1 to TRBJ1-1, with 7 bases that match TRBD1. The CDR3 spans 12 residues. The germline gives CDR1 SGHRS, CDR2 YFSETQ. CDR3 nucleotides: TGCGCCAGCAGCTCGGAAACAGGGGCCACAGACTTT. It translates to CASSSETGATDF.

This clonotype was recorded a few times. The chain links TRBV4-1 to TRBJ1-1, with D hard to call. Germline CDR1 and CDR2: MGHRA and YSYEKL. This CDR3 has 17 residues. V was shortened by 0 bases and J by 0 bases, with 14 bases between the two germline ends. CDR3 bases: TGCGCCAGCAGCCAAGATCCAGGCAGGAGGTTGAACACTGAAGCTTTCTTT. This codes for CASSQDPGRRLNTEAFF.

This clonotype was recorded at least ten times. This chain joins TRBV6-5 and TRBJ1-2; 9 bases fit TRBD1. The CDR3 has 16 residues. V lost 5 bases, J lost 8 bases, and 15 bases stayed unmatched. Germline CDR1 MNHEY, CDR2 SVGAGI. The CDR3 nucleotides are TGTGCCAGCAGTCAGGGGACAGGGCGGAGTAAGGTGGGCTACACCTTC. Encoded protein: CASSQGTGRSKVGYTF.

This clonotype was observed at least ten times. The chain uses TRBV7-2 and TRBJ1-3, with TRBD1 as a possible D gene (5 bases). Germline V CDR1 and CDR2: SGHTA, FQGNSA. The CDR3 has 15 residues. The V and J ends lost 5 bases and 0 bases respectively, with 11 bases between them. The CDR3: CASSRDGLSGNTIYF. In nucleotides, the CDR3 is TGTGCCAGCAGCCGGGACGGGCTCTCTGGAAACACCATATATTTT.

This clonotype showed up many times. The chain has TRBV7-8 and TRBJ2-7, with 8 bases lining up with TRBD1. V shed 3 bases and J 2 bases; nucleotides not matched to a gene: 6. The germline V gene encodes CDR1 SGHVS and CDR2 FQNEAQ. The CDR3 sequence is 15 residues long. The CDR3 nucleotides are TGTGCCAGCAGCTTTATGACAGGGGTCGCCTACGAGCAGTACTTC. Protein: CASSFMTGVAYEQYF.

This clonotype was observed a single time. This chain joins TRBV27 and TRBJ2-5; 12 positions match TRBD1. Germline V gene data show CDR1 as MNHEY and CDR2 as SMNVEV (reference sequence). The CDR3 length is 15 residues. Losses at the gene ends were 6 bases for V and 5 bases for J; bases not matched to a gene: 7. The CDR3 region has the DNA TGTGCCAGCAGCCCTGGGACAGGGGGCTCGGAGACCCAGTACTTC. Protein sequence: CASSPGTGGSETQYF.

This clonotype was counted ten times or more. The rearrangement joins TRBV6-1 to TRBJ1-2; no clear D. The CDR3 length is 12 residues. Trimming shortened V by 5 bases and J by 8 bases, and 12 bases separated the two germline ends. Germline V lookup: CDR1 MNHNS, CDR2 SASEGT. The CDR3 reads CASSPGSYGYTF. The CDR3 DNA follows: TGTGCCAGCAGTCCGGGGAGCTACGGCTACACCTTC.

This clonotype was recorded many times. CDR3 amino acids: CSVAYRGGKGTEAFF. CDR3 nucleotide sequence: TGCAGCGTTGCTTATCGTGGGGGGAAGGGCACTGAAGCTTTCTTT. The chain is built from TRBV29-1 and TRBJ1-1; weak D call: TRBD1 (5 bases). CDR3 size: 15 residues. The V gene lost 4 bases and the J gene lost 4 bases, with 19 bases spanning the gap. Germline-derived CDR1 and CDR2 are SQVTM and ANQGSEA.

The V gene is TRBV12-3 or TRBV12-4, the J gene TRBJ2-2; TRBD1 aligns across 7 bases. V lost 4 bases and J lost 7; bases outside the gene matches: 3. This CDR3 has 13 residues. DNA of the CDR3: TGTGCCAGCAGTTCTACAGGGGTCGGGGAGCTGTTTTTT. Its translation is CASSSTGVGELFF.

The CDR3 loop reads CASSLLGSGREETQYF. The CDR3 DNA follows: TGTGCCAGCAGTTTATTAGGGAGCGGGAGGGAAGAGACCCAGTACTTC. The chain carries TRBV28 and TRBJ2-5, with 10 bases fitting TRBD2. Germline V gives CDR1 MDHEN, CDR2 SYDVKM. Losses at the gene ends were 1 base for V and 3 bases for J; bases not matched to a gene: 5. The length of the CDR3 is 16 residues.

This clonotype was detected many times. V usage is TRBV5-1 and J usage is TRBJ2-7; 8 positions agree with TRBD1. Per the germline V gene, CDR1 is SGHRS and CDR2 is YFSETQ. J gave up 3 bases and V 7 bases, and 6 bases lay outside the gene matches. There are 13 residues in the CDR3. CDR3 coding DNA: TGCGCCAGCGCCGCCGGACAGGGCTACGAGCAGTACTTC. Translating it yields CASAAGQGYEQYF.

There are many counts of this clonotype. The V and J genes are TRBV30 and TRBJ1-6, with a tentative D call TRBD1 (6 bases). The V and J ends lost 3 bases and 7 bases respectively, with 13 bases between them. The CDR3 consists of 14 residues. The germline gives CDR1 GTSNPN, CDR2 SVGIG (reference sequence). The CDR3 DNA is TGTGCCTGGAGCTTATGGGGGCGGAATTCACCCCTCCACTTT. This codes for CAWSLWGRNSPLHF.